The clone carrying this TCR beta chain was seen a handful of times. Its antigen is not known. Via the markers CD45RO/CCR7/CD25/CD127/CD95/CD27, stem cell-like memory, regulatory, central memory and naive CD4+ cells were sorted. Populations isolated by sorting all had purity greater than 95%. The V gene lost 2 bases and the J gene lost 10 bases, with 27 bases spanning the gap. In germline, CDR1 is MNHNS, CDR2 SASEGT. The CDR3 is 18 amino acids. The isolated RNA, all of it, was reverse transcribed, so expressed TCRB transcripts were what got sequenced. Produced via immunoSEQ multiplex PCR; TCRdb's table is partial and in-frame only. The sample lists more than 140,000 clones, 9.7% occurring once. This specimen comes from a study of beta chain features in type 1 diabetes. General observations from the study: Reduced insertions and increased deletions marked VDJ junctions in type 1 diabetes patients. All four CD4+ subsets of Type 1 diabetes patients contained TCRB CDR3s that were moderately but significantly shorter.

Material: central memory CD4+ T cells from blood. The V gene is TRBV6-1, the J gene TRBJ1-5; no reliable D call. This receptor was taken from a middle-aged woman in good health. Here the CDR3 reads CASSELTRWTRSGSPQHF. The CDR3 DNA is TGTGCCAGCAGTGAATTGACTCGCTGGACTCGCTCTGGGAGCCCCCAGCATTTT.